This T cell receptor (beta chain) was documented in a study of shared clonotypes between healthy human individuals. Assay used: immunoSEQ multiplex PCR; TCRdb lists only in-frame clones, some missing. Of hundreds of thousands of clones listed, approximately 75% are singletons. Trimming removed 4 bases at V and 11 bases at J, with 17 bases between. Germline CDR1 SQVTM, CDR2 ANQGSEA. This CDR3 is built from 12 residues. This clonotype originated in a woman aged 25 to 39 in good health. The rearrangement joins TRBV29-1 to TRBJ2-5; D is possibly TRBD2 (5 bases). Sequencing was carried out using memory CD4+ T cells sorted from blood. The subset was: CD45RA-negative fraction. The DNA for the CDR3 is TGCAGCGTTGTAGGGCAGACTAAAGAGCAGTACTTC. It is translated as CSVVGQTKEQYF.